This entry lists 17 T cell receptor beta chains sequenced from one sample in a study of monozygotic twins with inflammatory bowel disease. TCRdb processed the 5' RACE reads again and assigns one entry to each CDR3 protein, with no DNA. The sample table includes over 200,000 distinct CDR3 sequences. The sample consisted of blood. Receptors originate from a human donor with ulcerative colitis or Crohn's disease, or a healthy co-twin of an affected twin (not recorded which).

The rearrangement joins TRBV7-9 to TRBJ2-4; there is no DNA to check the TCRdb D call of TRBD1. Germline loops: CDR1 SEHNR, CDR2 FQNEAQ (reference sequence). This CDR3 spans 11 amino acids. The CDR3 loop is CASGSKNIQYF.

The chain joins TRBV7-8 to TRBJ2-7; TCRdb selects TRBD1, and the lack of DNA leaves this call unchecked. CDR1 SGHVS and CDR2 FQNEAQ come from the germline V gene. The CDR3 contains 14 residues. The CDR3 reads CASSQTGQAYEQYF.

J is TRBJ2-1 and V is TRBV24-1; the TCRdb call, TRBD1, lacks DNA for checking. In germline, CDR1 is KGHDR, CDR2 SFDVKD. The CDR3 has 14 amino acids. The CDR3 loop is CATSGGGSYNEQFF.

This chain connects TRBV18 to TRBJ1-5; as DNA is missing, the TRBD1 call by TCRdb cannot be tested. CDR1 KGHSH and CDR2 LQKENI come from the germline V gene. This CDR3 spans 16 amino acids. CDR3 sequence: CASSPSGQGVGQPQHF.

The gene calls are TRBV14 and TRBJ1-1; with no DNA, the TCRdb D assignment of TRBD1 cannot be verified. Germline assignment: CDR1 SGHDN and CDR2 FVKESK. The CDR3 loop spans 13 amino acids. CDR3 region: CASQGQQNTEAFF.

This chain uses TRBV12-3 or TRBV12-4 with TRBJ1-6. The CDR3 consists of 12 residues. The CDR3 protein is CASSPLGTNLHF.

The chain joins TRBV10-3 to TRBJ1-1. Germline CDR1 reads ENHRY; CDR2 reads SYGVKD. This CDR3 has 13 residues. The CDR3 spells CAIRSPVNTEAFF.

V is TRBV4-1 and J is TRBJ2-5; without DNA, the TCRdb call of TRBD1 cannot be checked. CDR1 is MGHRA and CDR2 is YSYEKL in the germline V gene. The CDR3 runs to 17 residues. CDR3 residues: CASSQDRGTGNRETQYF.

CDR3 sequence reads: CASRPGTRELFF. This sequence joins TRBV19 and TRBJ2-2; TCRdb indicates TRBD1, and absent DNA this call remains unverified. The CDR3 contains 12 residues. Germline assignment: CDR1 LNHDA and CDR2 SQIVND (reference sequence).

The chain combines TRBV20-1 with TRBJ2-3; the D call of TRBD1 rests on TCRdb alone, since no DNA is present to check it. Germline V lookup: CDR1 DFQATT, CDR2 SNEGSKA (reference sequence). The CDR3 has 13 residues. The chain's CDR3 is CSATTGGTDTQYF.

The V gene is TRBV20-1, the J gene TRBJ2-1; TCRdb's D call, TRBD2, is unchecked because there is no DNA. CDR1 and CDR2 (germline): DFQATT, SNEGSKA (reference sequence). There are 11 residues in the CDR3. The CDR3 spells CSASSGNEQFF.

The chain carries TRBV20-1 and TRBJ2-1; no DNA is available, so the TRBD1 call from TCRdb remains unchecked. CDR1 is DFQATT, CDR2 SNEGSKA, per germline (reference sequence). CDR3 size: 16 residues. CDR3 sequence reads: CSARASGGLFYNEQFF.

J is TRBJ2-5 and V is TRBV6-2 or TRBV6-3; no DNA is available, so the TRBD1 call from TCRdb remains unchecked. The length of the CDR3 is 11 residues. The germline CDR1 and CDR2 sequences are MNHEY and SVGEGT. CDR3 loop: CAIGTGGTQYF.

The chain has TRBV2 and TRBJ2-3; TCRdb calls TRBD1, which cannot be checked without DNA. There are 13 residues in the CDR3. Germline V CDR1 and CDR2: SNHLY, FYNNEI. CDR3 in amino acids: CASQGVWADTQYF.

The chain links TRBV7-8 to TRBJ2-1. CDR1 and CDR2 from the germline V gene are SGHVS and FQNEAQ. CDR3 size: 15 residues. CDR3 protein: CASSSRGNSYNEQFF.

J is TRBJ1-2 and V is TRBV5-1. The CDR3 has 13 residues. In germline, CDR1 is SGHRS, CDR2 YFSETQ. The CDR3 spells CASSLAPAGGYTF.

The chain links TRBV20-1 to TRBJ2-3; TCRdb calls TRBD1, which cannot be checked without DNA. The V gene's germline CDR1 is DFQATT and CDR2 SNEGSKA (reference sequence). There are 16 residues in the CDR3. CDR3 in amino acids: CSARDDWDRGTDTQYF.